Listed below are T cell receptor beta chains from one sample, sequenced in a study of CD8+CD57+ T cells in acquired aplastic anemia. TCRdb passed the reads through MiXCR, listing each CDR3 protein once. Found here are fewer than 200,000 distinct CDR3 sequences, about 60% of them singletons; the top ten hold 45% to 55%. The sample consisted of sorted CD4+, CD8+, or CD8+CD57+ T cells (not recorded which) from PBMCs. The receptors derive from a human donor in good health. The CDR3 runs from the conserved cysteine through the conserved F or W. A D gene is named only where the DNA matches it firmly. Where a row states a size, it is once, few, many or the class of an expanded clone; other rows omit it.

j_call d_call clone_size cdr3_length v_call cdr3_nt cdr3_aa
TRBJ2-3 NA NA 14 TRBV11-2 TGTGCCAGCAGCTTAGGAGGGGCCCTAGATACGCAGTATTTT CASSLGGALDTQYF
TRBJ2-1 NA once 11 TRBV11-2 TGTGCCAGCAGCTTTATGGATGAGCAGTTCTTC CASSFMDEQFF
TRBJ2-5 NA NA 16 TRBV7-9 TGTGCCAGCAGCTCGAACCCCGGGGATAGGCAAGAGACCCAGTACTTC CASSSNPGDRQETQYF
TRBJ1-1 NA NA 14 TRBV7-2 TGTGCCAGCAGCTTAGGTATACAGGGTGGGGAAGCTTTCTTT CASSLGIQGGEAFF
TRBJ1-4 TRBD1 few 13 TRBV20-1 TGCAGTGCTACCCGGGACAGTAATGAAAAACTGTTTTTT CSATRDSNEKLFF
TRBJ2-1 NA NA 13 TRBV10-1 TGCGCCAGCAGTGAGTCGGGGCAGCCCGAGCAGTTCTTC CASSESGQPEQFF
TRBJ2-1 TRBD2 NA 15 TRBV10-1 TGCGCCAGCAGTGACAGCGGGGCGACCGACAATGAGCAGTTCTTC CASSDSGATDNEQFF
TRBJ1-5 NA once 16 TRBV24-1 TGTGCCAGCAGTGATTGGAACAGCCGGCGAGATCAGCCCCAGCATTTT CASSDWNSRRDQPQHF
TRBJ2-5 TRBD2 NA 16 TRBV15 TGTGCCACCAGCAGAAGTCGTACGGGGGGAGTAAAGACCCAGTACTTC CATSRSRTGGVKTQYF
TRBJ1-1 NA NA 12 TRBV7-2 TGTGCCAGCTATAAGTGGAACACTGAAGCTTTCTTT CASYKWNTEAFF
TRBJ2-7 TRBD2 NA 13 TRBV7-3 TGTGCCAGCAGCTCTAGCGGGAGTGGCGAGCAGTACTTC CASSSSGSGEQYF
TRBJ2-3 NA many 15 TRBV15 TGTGCCACCAGCCTCCGGGGGCAGGGATCAGATACGCAGTATTTT CATSLRGQGSDTQYF
TRBJ2-7 NA NA 14 TRBV19 TGTGCCAGTAGTATTGACCAGGCCGAGTACGAGCAGTACTTC CASSIDQAEYEQYF
TRBJ2-2 TRBD2 NA 14 TRBV9 TGTGCCAGCAGCGTGGGGAGGGACACCGGGGAGCTGTTTTTT CASSVGRDTGELFF
TRBJ2-7 TRBD2 NA 18 TRBV5-1 TGCGCCAGCAGCTTGGCCTTCGCTAGCGGGGGGGCCGAGTACGAGCAGTACTTC CASSLAFASGGAEYEQYF
TRBJ2-7 NA once 16 TRBV2 TGTGCCAGCAGTGCTAGAGAGGACGGCTCGTCCTACGAGCAGTACTTC CASSAREDGSSYEQYF
TRBJ1-5 TRBD1 NA 14 TRBV27 TGTGCCAGCAGTGCCGACAGGGCCCATCAGCCCCAGCATTTT CASSADRAHQPQHF
TRBJ1-1 NA few 14 TRBV19 TGTGCCAGTAAGTCTTGGGGGGAGATGACTGAAGCTTTCTTT CASKSWGEMTEAFF
TRBJ2-6 NA many 14 TRBV29-1 TGCAGCGTTTCAGGAATTGCTGGGGCCAACGTCCTGACTTTC CSVSGIAGANVLTF
TRBJ1-2 TRBD1 NA 13 TRBV20-1 TGCAGTGCTTACTCAGGGGGCTTCTATGTCTACACCTTC CSAYSGGFYVYTF
TRBJ1-1 TRBD1 NA 13 TRBV7-9 TGTGCCAGCAGAAGGACAGGGAACGCTGAAGCTTTCTTT CASRRTGNAEAFF
TRBJ1-1 NA NA 14 TRBV4-1 TGCGCCAGCAGTATCGAACCGACGGACACTGAAGCTTTCTTT CASSIEPTDTEAFF
TRBJ2-5 NA few 14 TRBV27 TGTGCCAGCAGTTTGAACAGGGAGGAAGAGACCCAGTACTTC CASSLNREEETQYF
TRBJ2-5 TRBD2 once 15 TRBV7-9 TGCGCCAGCAGCCAAGGGAGGGGAGGAGGAGAGACCCAGTACTTC CASSQGRGGGETQYF
TRBJ2-7 TRBD1 NA 13 TRBV5-1 TGTGCCAGCAAAGACCGGGACAGAAACGAGCAGTACTTC CASKDRDRNEQYF
TRBJ1-6 NA NA 17 TRBV20-1 TGCAGTGCTAGCGCTGTAGTGGGGGCGAGGGGTAATTCACCCCTCCACTTT CSASAVVGARGNSPLHF
TRBJ1-5 NA NA 15 TRBV14 TGTGCCAGCAGCCAAGATGGGGGAGGCAATCAGCCCCAGCATTTT CASSQDGGGNQPQHF
TRBJ1-5 NA NA 17 TRBV2 TGTGCCAGCAGTGAATCCCCAGGGGAGTTAAGCAATCAGCCCCAGCATTTT CASSESPGELSNQPQHF